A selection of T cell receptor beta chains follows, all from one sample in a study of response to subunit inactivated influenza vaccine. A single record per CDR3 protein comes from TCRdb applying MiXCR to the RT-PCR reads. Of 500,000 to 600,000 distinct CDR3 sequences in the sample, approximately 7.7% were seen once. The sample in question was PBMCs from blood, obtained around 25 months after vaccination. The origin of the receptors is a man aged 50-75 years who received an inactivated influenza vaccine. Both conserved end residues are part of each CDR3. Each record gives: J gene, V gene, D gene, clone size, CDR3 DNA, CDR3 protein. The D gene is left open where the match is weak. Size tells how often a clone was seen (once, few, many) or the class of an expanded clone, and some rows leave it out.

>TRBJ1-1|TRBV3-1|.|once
TGTGCCAGCAGCCAGGATCTCTGGCACCAAGCTTTCTTT
CASSQDLWHQAFF
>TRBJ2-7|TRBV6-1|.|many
TGTGCCAGCAGTACCCCCTCCACTGGCTACGAGCAGTACTTC
CASSTPSTGYEQYF
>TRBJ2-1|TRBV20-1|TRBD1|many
TGCAGTGCTAGAGCCCCAAACAGGGGTCTTCTTGAGTTCTTC
CSARAPNRGLLEFF
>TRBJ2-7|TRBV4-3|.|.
TGCGCCAGCAGCCAGAACAGGGCCCCCAGCTCCTACGAGCAGTACTTC
CASSQNRAPSSYEQYF
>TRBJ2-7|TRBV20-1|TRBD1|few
TGCAGTGCTAGCGGGACAGCGTTTGCTAGCTACGAGCAGTACTTC
CSASGTAFASYEQYF
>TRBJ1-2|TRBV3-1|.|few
TGTGCCAGCAGCCAAGGGACGTCTCGTTACACCTTC
CASSQGTSRYTF
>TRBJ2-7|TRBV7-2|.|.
TGTGCCAGCAGCTTAGGCAGGGCTAGCTCCTACGAGCAGTACTTC
CASSLGRASSYEQYF
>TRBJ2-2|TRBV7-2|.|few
TGTGCCAGCAGCTTAATTCCCAGGGATCACAACACCGGGGAGCTGTTTTTT
CASSLIPRDHNTGELFF
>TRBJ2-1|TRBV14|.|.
TGTGCCAGCAGAGGAGCGGGTATTCACAATGAGCAGTTCTTC
CASRGAGIHNEQFF
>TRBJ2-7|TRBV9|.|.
TGTGCCAGCAGCGTAGAGGGACAATCCTACGAGCAGTACTTC
CASSVEGQSYEQYF
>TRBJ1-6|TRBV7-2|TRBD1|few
TGTGCCAGCAGTGTGGGGACAGAGAATTCACCCCTCCACTTT
CASSVGTENSPLHF
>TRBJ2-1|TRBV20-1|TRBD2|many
TGCAGTGCCCGTCCCCCTCTAGCGGAGGCGGGCAATGAGCAGTTCTTC
CSARPPLAEAGNEQFF
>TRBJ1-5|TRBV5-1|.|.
TGCGCCAGCAGCTCCGGACCACCCAATCAGCCCCAGCATTTT
CASSSGPPNQPQHF
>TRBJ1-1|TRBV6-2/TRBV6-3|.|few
TGTGCCAGCAGTTACCGCGGTGCCATGAACACTGAAGCTTTCTTT
CASSYRGAMNTEAFF
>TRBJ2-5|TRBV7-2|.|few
TGTGCCAGCAGCTTTACAGTATTCCAAGAGACCCAGTACTTC
CASSFTVFQETQYF
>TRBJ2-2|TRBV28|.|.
TGTGCCAGCAGCCTGCCGTCGGAAAGCGGGGAGCTGTTTTTT
CASSLPSESGELFF
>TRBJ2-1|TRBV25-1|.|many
TGTGCCAGCAGTGAAACGGGGTCCTACAATGAGCAGTTCTTC
CASSETGSYNEQFF
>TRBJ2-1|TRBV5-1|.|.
TGCGCCAGCAGCATTCAGGGTGGTTCCTACTATGAGCAGTTCTTC
CASSIQGGSYYEQFF
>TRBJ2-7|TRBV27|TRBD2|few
TGTGCCAGCAGTTTTGCCGGGAGGGAACACGAGCAGTACTTC
CASSFAGREHEQYF
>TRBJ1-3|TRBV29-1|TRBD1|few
TGCAGCGTGGCGGACAGGTCTGGAAACACCATATATTTT
CSVADRSGNTIYF
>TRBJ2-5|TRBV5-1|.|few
TGCGCCAGCAGCTTGGTGGGGGTTTCCCAAGAGACCCAGTACTTC
CASSLVGVSQETQYF
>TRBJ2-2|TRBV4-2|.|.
TGTGCCAGCAGCCAGACCCTACGCACCGGGGAGCTGTTTTTT
CASSQTLRTGELFF
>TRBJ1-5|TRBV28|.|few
TGTGCCAGCAGTTTTCAACAGGGCGGCTCGCCCCAGCATTTT
CASSFQQGGSPQHF
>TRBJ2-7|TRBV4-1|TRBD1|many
TGCGCCAGCAGCCTCGGACAGGGGGCGTTGTACGAGCAGTACTTC
CASSLGQGALYEQYF
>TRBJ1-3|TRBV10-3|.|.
TGTGCCATCAGTGGGGCAGGGGACAACACCATATATTTT
CAISGAGDNTIYF
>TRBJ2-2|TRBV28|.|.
TGTGCCAGCAGCAATGGAGTCGAGGGGGAGCTGTTTTTT
CASSNGVEGELFF
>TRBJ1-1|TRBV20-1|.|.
TGCAGTGCGCCGGGACAACTCTACACTGAAGCTTTCTTT
CSAPGQLYTEAFF
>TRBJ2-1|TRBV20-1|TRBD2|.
TGCAGTGCGAGCGGACTAGCGGGAGGGCGGTCCTACAATGAGCAGTTCTTC
CSASGLAGGRSYNEQFF
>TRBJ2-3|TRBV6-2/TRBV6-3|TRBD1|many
TGTGCCAGCGGGGGACAGCCCACAGATACGCAGTATTTT
CASGGQPTDTQYF